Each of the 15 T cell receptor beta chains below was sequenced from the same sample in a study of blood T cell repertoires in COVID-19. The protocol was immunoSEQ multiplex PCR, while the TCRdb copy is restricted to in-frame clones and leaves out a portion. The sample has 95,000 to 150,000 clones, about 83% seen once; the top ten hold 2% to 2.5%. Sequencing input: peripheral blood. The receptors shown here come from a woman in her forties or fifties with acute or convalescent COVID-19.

The CDR3 spells CASSFQGLYSGNTIYF. The CDR3, as DNA: TGTGCCAGCAGCTTTCAGGGGTTGTACTCTGGAAACACCATATATTTT. The chain recombines TRBV11-2 with TRBJ1-3; a possible D gene is TRBD1 (6 bases). This CDR3 comprises 16 residues. V lost 3 bases to trimming and J lost 0 bases, with 12 bases between them. The germline gives CDR1 SGHAT, CDR2 FQNNGV.

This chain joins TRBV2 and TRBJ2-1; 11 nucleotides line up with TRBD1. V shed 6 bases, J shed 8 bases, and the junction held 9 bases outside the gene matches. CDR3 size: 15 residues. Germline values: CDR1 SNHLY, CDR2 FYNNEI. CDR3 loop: CASSRRTGGLDEQFF. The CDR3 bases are TGTGCCAGCAGCCGCCGGACAGGGGGCTTGGATGAGCAGTTCTTC.

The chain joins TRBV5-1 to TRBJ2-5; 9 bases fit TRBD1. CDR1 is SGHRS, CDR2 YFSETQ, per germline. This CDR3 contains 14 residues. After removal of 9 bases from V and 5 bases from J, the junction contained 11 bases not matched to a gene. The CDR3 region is CATGQGLSKETQYF. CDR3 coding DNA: TGCGCCACCGGACAGGGGTTGTCGAAGGAGACCCAGTACTTC.

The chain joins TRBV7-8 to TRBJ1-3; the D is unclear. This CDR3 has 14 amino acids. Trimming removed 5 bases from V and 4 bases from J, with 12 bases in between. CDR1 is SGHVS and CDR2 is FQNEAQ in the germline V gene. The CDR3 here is CASSRQNLGNTIYF. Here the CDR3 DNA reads TGTGCCAGCAGCCGCCAAAACTTGGGAAACACCATATATTTT.

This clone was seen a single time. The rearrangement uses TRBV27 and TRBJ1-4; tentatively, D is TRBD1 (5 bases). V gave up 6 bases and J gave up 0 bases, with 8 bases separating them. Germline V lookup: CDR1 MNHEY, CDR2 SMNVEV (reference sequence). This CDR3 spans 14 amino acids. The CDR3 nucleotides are TGTGCCAGCAGCAACAGGCCAACTAATGAAAAACTGTTTTTT. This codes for CASSNRPTNEKLFF.

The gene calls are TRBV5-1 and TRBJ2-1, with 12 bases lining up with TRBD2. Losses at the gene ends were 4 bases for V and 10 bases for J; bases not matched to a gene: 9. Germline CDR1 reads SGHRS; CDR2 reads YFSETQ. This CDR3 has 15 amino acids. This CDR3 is CASSPLAGGIEEQFF. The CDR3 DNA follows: TGCGCCAGCAGCCCTCTAGCGGGGGGGATCGAAGAGCAGTTCTTC.

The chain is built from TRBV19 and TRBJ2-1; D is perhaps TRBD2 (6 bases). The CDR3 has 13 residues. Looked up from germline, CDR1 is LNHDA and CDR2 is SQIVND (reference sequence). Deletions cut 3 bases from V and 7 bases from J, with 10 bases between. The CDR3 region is CASSIWLANEQFF. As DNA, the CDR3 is TGTGCCAGTAGTATTTGGCTAGCGAATGAGCAGTTCTTC.

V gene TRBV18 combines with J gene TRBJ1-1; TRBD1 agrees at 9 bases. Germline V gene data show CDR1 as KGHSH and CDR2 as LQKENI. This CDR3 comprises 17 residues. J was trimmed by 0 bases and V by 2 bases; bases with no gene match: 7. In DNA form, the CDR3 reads TGTGCCAGCTCACCAGAGGACACAGGGGGCATGAACACTGAAGCTTTCTTT. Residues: CASSPEDTGGMNTEAFF.

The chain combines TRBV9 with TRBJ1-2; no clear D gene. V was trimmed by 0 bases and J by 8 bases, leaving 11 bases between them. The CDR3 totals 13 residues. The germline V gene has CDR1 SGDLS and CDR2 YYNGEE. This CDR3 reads CASSVVDSMGYTF. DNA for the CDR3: TGTGCCAGCAGCGTAGTCGATAGTATGGGCTACACCTTC.

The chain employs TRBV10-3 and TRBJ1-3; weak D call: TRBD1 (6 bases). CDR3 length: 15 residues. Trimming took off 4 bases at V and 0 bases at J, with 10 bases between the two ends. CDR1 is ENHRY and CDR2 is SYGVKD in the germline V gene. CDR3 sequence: CAISGQAVSGNTIYF. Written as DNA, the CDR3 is TGTGCCATCAGTGGACAGGCCGTCTCTGGAAACACCATATATTTT.

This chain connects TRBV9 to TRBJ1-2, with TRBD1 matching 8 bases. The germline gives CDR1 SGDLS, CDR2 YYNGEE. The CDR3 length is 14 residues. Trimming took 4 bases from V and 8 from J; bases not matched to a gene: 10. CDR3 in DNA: TGTGCCAGCAGCAGCGACAGGGGAAAGGGCGGCTACACCTTC. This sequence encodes CASSSDRGKGGYTF.

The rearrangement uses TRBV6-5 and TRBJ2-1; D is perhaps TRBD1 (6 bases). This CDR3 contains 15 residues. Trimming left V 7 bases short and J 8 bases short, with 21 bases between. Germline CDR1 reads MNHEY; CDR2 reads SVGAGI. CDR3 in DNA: TGTGCCAGCACTGCTTGGGGCAGGGGTAAGGATGAGCAGTTCTTC. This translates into CASTAWGRGKDEQFF.

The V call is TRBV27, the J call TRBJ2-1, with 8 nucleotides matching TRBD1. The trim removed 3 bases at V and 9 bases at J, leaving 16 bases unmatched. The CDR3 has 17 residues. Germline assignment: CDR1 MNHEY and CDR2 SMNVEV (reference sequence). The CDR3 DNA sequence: TGTGCCAGCAGTTTCTTTCCAGGGGGCGGGGCGTGGGTTGAGCAGTTCTTC. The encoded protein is CASSFFPGGGAWVEQFF.

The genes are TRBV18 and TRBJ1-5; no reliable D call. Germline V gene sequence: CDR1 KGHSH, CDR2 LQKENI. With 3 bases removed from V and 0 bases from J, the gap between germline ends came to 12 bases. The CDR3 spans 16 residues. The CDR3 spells CASSPPQPDSNQPQHF. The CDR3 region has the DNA TGTGCCAGCTCACCCCCACAACCAGATAGCAATCAGCCCCAGCATTTT.

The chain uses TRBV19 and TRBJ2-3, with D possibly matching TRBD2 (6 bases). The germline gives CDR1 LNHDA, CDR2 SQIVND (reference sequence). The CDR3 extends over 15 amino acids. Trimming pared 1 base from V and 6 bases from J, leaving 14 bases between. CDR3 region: CASSIVGGPWDTQYF. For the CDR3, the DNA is TGTGCCAGTAGTATAGTGGGGGGTCCCTGGGATACGCAGTATTTT.